The following is a T cell receptor (beta chain) sequence with its context. The antigen remains undetermined. PCR used 60 Vbeta primers and 13 Jbeta primers. The protocol was immunoSEQ multiplex PCR, while the TCRdb copy is restricted to in-frame clones and leaves out a portion. The sample includes 100,000 to 150,000 clones, 70% to 80% seen only once; the top ten take around 2.7%. This sample is drawn from a study of cytomegalovirus exposure and HLA in healthy donors. Study-wide findings and caveats: Cytomegalovirus status was reportedly diagnosed by the classifier with high specificity and sensitivity. Available immune exposure information was restricted to CMV serostatus only.

CDR1 is ENHRY, CDR2 SYGVKD, per germline. This CDR3 is built from 14 residues. The J segment lost 5 bases and the V segment lost 6 bases, leaving 0 bases of the junction unmatched. The chain links TRBV10-3 to TRBJ1-6; 11 nucleotides line up with TRBD1. Sequenced: PBMCs. This clonotype was obtained from a woman aged 40 to 50 in good health and CMV-seropositive. The CDR3 nucleotides are TGTGCCATCAGGGGACAGGGGGATAATTCACCCCTCCACTTT. Translation: CAIRGQGDNSPLHF.